This section outlines one T cell receptor beta chain sequence together with its context. Its antigen is unknown. This CDR3 has 15 amino acids. The germline CDR1 and CDR2 sequences are SGHTA and FQGNSA. Between the trimmed V and J ends, which lost 5 bases and 7 bases, there was a span of 17 bases. The assay was immunoSEQ multiplex PCR, and TCRdb's table has in-frame clones only and misses some. The data show more than 100,000 clones, roughly 88% seen once. The data stem from a study of cytomegalovirus exposure and HLA in healthy donors. General study points: Cytomegalovirus-associated TCR beta chains were listed, numbering some 150.

Sequenced sample: PBMCs. The V and J genes are TRBV7-2 and TRBJ2-2; D might be TRBD2 (5 bases). The origin of this receptor is a woman under 30 in good health and CMV-seropositive. This CDR3 reads CASSQKQRENGELFF. The CDR3 coding sequence is TGTGCCAGCAGCCAGAAGCAAAGGGAGAACGGGGAGCTGTTTTTT.